This entry features one T cell receptor (beta chain) sequence. Its antigen is currently unknown. The source of the sample is a study of cytomegalovirus exposure and HLA in healthy donors. Study conclusions and caveats: Roughly uniform depth of sequencing across donors was assumed in presence/absence analyses. Researchers catalogued roughly 170 TCR beta chains as cytomegalovirus-associated. HLA alleles were associated with 18,000 or so TCR beta sequences in a later analysis at 0.05 false discovery rate.

Primers for the PCR totalled 60 Vbeta and 13 Jbeta. The data were produced by immunoSEQ multiplex PCR, yet TCRdb's version contains in-frame clones alone and is incomplete. The repertoire has 150,000 to 200,000 clones, under 85% of them found once; the top ten carry 1.3% to 1.5%. V lost 5 bases, J lost 5 bases, and 8 bases stayed unmatched. This CDR3 spans 14 amino acids. Germline V gene data show CDR1 as SGHVS and CDR2 as FNYEAQ. The sequenced sample consisted of PBMCs. The source is a woman younger than 45 in good health and CMV-seronegative. J is TRBJ2-5 and V is TRBV7-6; 7 nucleotides line up with TRBD2. The CDR3 reads CASSPYQGGETQYF. Written as DNA, the CDR3 is TGTGCCAGCAGCCCCTACCAGGGAGGGGAGACCCAGTACTTC.